The 21 T cell receptor beta chains presented below share a single source sample, sequenced in a study of shared clonotypes between healthy human individuals. Clones were sequenced by immunoSEQ multiplex PCR, and TCRdb holds only the in-frame ones, with some missing. The sample lists over a million clones, around 82% occurring once. The specimen sequenced was memory CD4+ T cells from PBMCs. Subset reported: CD45RA-negative fraction. Every receptor here comes from a man aged 18-30 years in good health. Some clones in this sample may be carry-over from other donors' samples.

The chain has TRBV29-1 and TRBJ2-1; possible D gene TRBD2, 6 bases. V gave up 7 bases and J gave up 6 bases, with 28 bases separating them. This CDR3 has 17 residues. Germline CDR1 SQVTM, CDR2 ANQGSEA. The CDR3 bases are TGCAGCGCAGACGGGAGTTCGGGAACAAATACTTTCAATGAGCAGTTCTTC. Amino acids: CSADGSSGTNTFNEQFF.

The J gene is TRBJ2-1, the V gene TRBV15; the D is unclear. The CDR3 contains 15 residues. Germline loops: CDR1 LNHNV, CDR2 YYDKDF (reference sequence). V was trimmed by 6 bases and J by 4 bases, leaving 16 bases between them. CDR3 sequence (DNA): TGTGCCACCAGTAGTGGGCCCCTCCAGTACAATGAGCAGTTCTTC. This codes for CATSSGPLQYNEQFF.

The chain recombines TRBV5-1 with TRBJ2-1, with 10 bases lining up with TRBD1. The CDR3 sequence is 15 residues long. V shed 8 bases and J 5 bases; nucleotides not matched to a gene: 10. Germline V gives CDR1 SGHRS, CDR2 YFSETQ. CDR3 loop: CASTYRDRGHNEQFF. The CDR3, as DNA: TGCGCCAGTACCTACCGGGACAGGGGCCACAATGAGCAGTTCTTC.

The table lists this clone with a count of one. V is TRBV7-3 and J is TRBJ1-2; D gene uncertain. V was trimmed by 5 bases and J by 4 bases, leaving 11 bases between them. Germline V gives CDR1 SGHTA, CDR2 FQGTGA. This CDR3 region has 13 residues. CDR3 nucleotides: TGTGCCAGCAGCGGAGATCGGATCTATGGCTACACCTTC. It specifies CASSGDRIYGYTF. Drawing the rest from reference TRBV7-3 and TRBJ1-2, the complete variable domain is GAGVSQTPSNKVTEKGKYVELRCDPISGHTALYWYRQSLGQGPEFLIYFQGTGAADDSGLPNDRFFAVRPEGSVSTLKIQRTERGDSAVYLCASSGDRIYGYTFGSGTRLTVV.

The V call is TRBV7-6, the J call TRBJ2-3, with TRBD2 as a possible D gene (6 bases). From germline, CDR1 is SGHVS and CDR2 FNYEAQ. V was clipped by 5 bases and J by 2 bases, with 14 bases between them. The CDR3 has 15 residues. Here the CDR3 reads CASSRSGTSTDTQYF. The DNA of the CDR3 is TGTGCCAGCAGCAGGTCCGGGACTTCCACAGATACGCAGTATTTT.

This chain connects TRBV19 to TRBJ2-1; D is perhaps TRBD2 (5 bases). Germline loops: CDR1 LNHDA, CDR2 SQIVND (reference sequence). V lost 5 bases, J lost 5 bases, and 13 bases lay in between. The CDR3 spans 14 residues. CDR3 nucleotide sequence: TGTGCCAGTAGTCCCGACCCGCGGGACAATGAGCAGTTCTTC. Translation: CASSPDPRDNEQFF. Filled out from reference TRBV19 and TRBJ2-1, the complete variable domain reads DGGITQSPKYLFRKEGQNVTLSCEQNLNHDAMYWYRQDPGQGLRLIYYSQIVNDFQKGDIAEGYSVSREKKESFPLTVTSAQKNPTAFYLCASSPDPRDNEQFFGPGTRLTVL.

This clone appeared a few times. This rearrangement joins TRBV14 to TRBJ2-7; 10 bases are a match to TRBD2. Germline V gene data show CDR1 as SGHDN and CDR2 as FVKESK. After removal of 1 base from V and 4 bases from J, the junction contained 7 bases not matched to a gene. The CDR3 contains 16 residues. The CDR3 sequence: CASSQVGLAGVYEQYF. The CDR3 DNA reads as TGTGCCAGCAGCCAAGTCGGGCTAGCGGGAGTTTACGAGCAGTACTTC.

V and J are TRBV7-2 and TRBJ2-5; D is undetermined. The V end was cut by 5 bases, the J end by 5 bases, with 15 bases between. Per germline, CDR1 SGHTA and CDR2 FQGNSA. The CDR3 is 14 residues long. The CDR3 sequence: CASSAISTGETQYF. The CDR3 DNA sequence: TGTGCCAGCAGCGCAATCTCGACCGGGGAGACCCAGTACTTC.

The rearrangement joins TRBV5-4 to TRBJ2-1, with 10 nucleotides matching TRBD2. The CDR3 totals 17 residues. The germline V gene encodes CDR1 SGHNT and CDR2 YYREEE (reference sequence). V gave up 4 bases and J gave up 6 bases; unmatched junction bases: 13. CDR3 in amino acids: CASSPTPGTSASNEQFF. The CDR3 DNA follows: TGTGCCAGCAGCCCAACCCCGGGGACTAGCGCTTCCAATGAGCAGTTCTTC. The full variable domain, in which reference TRBV5-4 and TRBJ2-1 provide the parts outside the CDR3, is ETGVTQSPTHLIKTRGQQVTLRCSSQSGHNTVSWYQQALGQGPQFIFQYYREEENGRGNFPPRFSGLQFPNYSSELNVNALELDDSALYLCASSPTPGTSASNEQFFGPGTRLTVL.

The chain links TRBV5-1 to TRBJ2-7, with D perhaps TRBD1 (5 bases). V was trimmed by 3 bases and J by 6 bases, leaving 13 bases between them. Germline lookup yields CDR1 SGHRS and CDR2 YFSETQ. The CDR3 runs to 13 residues. Written as DNA, the CDR3 is TGCGCCAGCAGCTCAGGACATGGGTCCGAGCAGTACTTC. This gives the protein CASSSGHGSEQYF. Using reference TRBV5-1 and TRBJ2-7 for the parts outside the CDR3, the full variable domain is KAGVTQTPRYLIKTRGQQVTLSCSPISGHRSVSWYQQTPGQGLQFLFEYFSETQRNKGNFPGRFSGRQFSNSRSEMNVSTLELGDSALYLCASSSGHGSEQYFGPGTRLTVT.

The chain carries TRBV5-1 and TRBJ2-3; D gene uncertain. The CDR3 runs 13 residues. From germline, CDR1 is SGHRS and CDR2 YFSETQ. The germline V and J ends were trimmed by 0 bases and 6 bases, with 8 bases remaining between them. The CDR3 spells CASSLDSGDTQYF. The DNA of the CDR3 is TGCGCCAGCAGCTTGGATTCCGGGGATACGCAGTATTTT.

V gene TRBV7-6 combines with J gene TRBJ2-2, with D unresolved. Germline V CDR1 and CDR2: SGHVS, FNYEAQ. CDR3 size: 18 residues. The V end lost 3 bases, the J end lost 3 bases, and 20 bases lay between the germline ends. CDR3 DNA: TGTGCCAGCAGCTTGGCTAGTCGCAATTCCCGGTACACCGGGGAGCTGTTTTTT. Protein: CASSLASRNSRYTGELFF.

The sample holds one count of this clone. The V and J genes are TRBV2 and TRBJ2-7, with 8 bases identical to TRBD2. This CDR3 spans 15 amino acids. V was clipped by 5 bases and J by 3 bases; unmatched bases: 9. Germline assignment: CDR1 SNHLY and CDR2 FYNNEI. The CDR3 nucleotides read TGTGCCAGCAGTACAAGCGGGAGAGCAGACTACGAGCAGTACTTC. Its protein is CASSTSGRADYEQYF.

For this clone: This likely reflects a read error, since a far larger clone is one base away. The chain is built from TRBV29-1 and TRBJ2-5, with TRBD2 matching over 7 bases. The CDR3 extends over 17 amino acids. The germline V gene encodes CDR1 SQVTM and CDR2 ANQGSEA. V shed 0 bases, J shed 2 bases, and the junction held 12 bases outside the gene matches. The CDR3 nucleotides are TGCAGCGTTGAAGATAGGGCGGGGCGGGGGTTACAAGAGACCCAGTACTTC. This translates into CSVEDRAGRGLQETQYF. The entire variable domain, with the rest obtained from reference TRBV29-1 and TRBJ2-5, is as follows: SAVISQKPSRDICQRGTSLTIQCQVDSQVTMMFWYRQQPGQSLTLIATANQGSEATYESGFVIDKFPISRPNLTFSTLTVSNMSPEDSSIYLCSVEDRAGRGLQETQYFGPGTRLLVL.

The J gene is TRBJ1-4, the V gene TRBV4-3, with D possibly matching TRBD1 (5 bases). V dropped 4 bases and J dropped 2 bases, with 8 bases sitting between them. The CDR3 is 14 residues long. CDR1 is LGHNA, CDR2 YSLEER, per germline. This CDR3 reads CASSRYRTNEKLFF. CDR3 DNA sequence: TGCGCCAGCAGCCGTTACAGGACTAATGAAAAACTGTTTTTT.

The chain couples TRBV5-1 to TRBJ2-7, with D perhaps TRBD1 (6 bases). The length of the CDR3 is 12 residues. Between the trimmed V and J ends, which lost 1 base and 6 bases, there was a span of 8 bases. Germline V gene sequence: CDR1 SGHRS, CDR2 YFSETQ. CDR3 coding DNA: TGCGCCAGCAGCTTGACAGGGCTCGAGCAGTACTTC. Protein product: CASSLTGLEQYF.

The J gene is TRBJ2-2, the V gene TRBV6-1; maybe TRBD2 (6 bases). V was trimmed by 6 bases and J by 5 bases, leaving 13 bases between them. Germline V gives CDR1 MNHNS, CDR2 SASEGT. The CDR3 has 14 amino acids. Here the CDR3 DNA reads TGTGCCAGCAGCCCGGAGGCGGGAACCGGGGAGCTGTTTTTT. Protein: CASSPEAGTGELFF.

The chain links TRBV28 to TRBJ2-1; D uncertain. Trimming took off 4 bases at V and 5 bases at J, with 15 bases between the two ends. The germline V gene encodes CDR1 MDHEN and CDR2 SYDVKM. This CDR3 region has 15 residues. CDR3: CASSSPQVVHNEQFF. DNA of the CDR3: TGTGCCAGCAGTTCCCCTCAGGTAGTCCACAATGAGCAGTTCTTC.

In regard to this clone: The junction departs from the called germline gene at one end, perhaps through a read error. The chain couples TRBV11-2 to TRBJ2-7, with D unclear. The CDR3 has 14 amino acids. CDR1 and CDR2 (germline): SGHAT, FQNNGV. CDR3 loop: CASSLGTVSCEQYF. CDR3 DNA: TGTGCCAGCAGCTTAGGGACGGTCTCCTGCGAGCAGTACTTC.

The rearrangement uses TRBV2 and TRBJ2-3; 9 bases agree with TRBD2. V lost 6 bases and J lost 0; bases outside the gene matches: 7. The CDR3 consists of 16 residues. The germline V gene has CDR1 SNHLY and CDR2 FYNNEI. In DNA form, the CDR3 reads TGTGCCAGCAGAAGACATAGCGGGGGTAGCACAGATACGCAGTATTTT. Protein product: CASRRHSGGSTDTQYF.

This clone was seen only once. The rearrangement uses TRBV19 and TRBJ1-5, with D uncertain. The CDR3 consists of 14 residues. Germline V gives CDR1 LNHDA, CDR2 SQIVND (reference sequence). Trimming cost V 5 bases and J 1 base, with 9 bases left between them. The CDR3 bases are TGTGCCAGTAGTGAAGGAACCAGCAATCAGCCCCAGCATTTT. It yields the protein CASSEGTSNQPQHF.